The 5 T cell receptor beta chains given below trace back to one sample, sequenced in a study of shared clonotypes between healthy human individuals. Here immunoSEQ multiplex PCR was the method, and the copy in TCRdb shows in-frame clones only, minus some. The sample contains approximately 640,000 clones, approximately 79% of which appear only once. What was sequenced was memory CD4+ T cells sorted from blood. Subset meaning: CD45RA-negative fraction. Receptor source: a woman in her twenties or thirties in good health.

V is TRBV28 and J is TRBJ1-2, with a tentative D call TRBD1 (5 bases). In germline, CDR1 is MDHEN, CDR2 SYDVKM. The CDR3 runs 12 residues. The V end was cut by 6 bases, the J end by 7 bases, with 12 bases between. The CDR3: CASRRTRVGYTF. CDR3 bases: TGTGCCAGCAGACGGACCAGGGTTGGCTACACCTTC.

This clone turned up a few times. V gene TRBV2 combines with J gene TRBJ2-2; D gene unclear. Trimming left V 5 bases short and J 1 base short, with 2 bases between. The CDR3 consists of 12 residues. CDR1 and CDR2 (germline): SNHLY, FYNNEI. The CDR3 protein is CASSMNTGELFF. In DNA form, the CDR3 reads TGTGCCAGCAGTATGAACACCGGGGAGCTGTTTTTT.

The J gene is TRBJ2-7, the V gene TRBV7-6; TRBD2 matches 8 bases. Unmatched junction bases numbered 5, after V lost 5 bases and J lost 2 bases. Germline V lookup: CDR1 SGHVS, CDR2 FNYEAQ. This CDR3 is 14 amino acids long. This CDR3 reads CASSPGLAAYEQYF. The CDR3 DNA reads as TGTGCCAGCAGCCCCGGACTAGCTGCCTACGAGCAGTACTTC.

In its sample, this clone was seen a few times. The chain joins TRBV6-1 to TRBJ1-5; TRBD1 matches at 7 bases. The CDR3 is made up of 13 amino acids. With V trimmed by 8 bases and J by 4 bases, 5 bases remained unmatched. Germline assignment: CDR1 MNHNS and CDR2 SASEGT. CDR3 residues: CASGGQLNQPQHF. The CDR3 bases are TGTGCCAGCGGGGGACAGTTAAATCAGCCCCAGCATTTT.

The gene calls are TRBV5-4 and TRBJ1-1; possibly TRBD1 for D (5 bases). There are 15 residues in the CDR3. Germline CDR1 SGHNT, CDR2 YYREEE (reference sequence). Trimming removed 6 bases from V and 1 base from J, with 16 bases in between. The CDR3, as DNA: TGTGCCAGCACTCCCGATGGGGGGGGGAACACTGAAGCTTTCTTT. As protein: CASTPDGGGNTEAFF. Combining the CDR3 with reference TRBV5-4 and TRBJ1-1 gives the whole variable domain ETGVTQSPTHLIKTRGQQVTLRCSSQSGHNTVSWYQQALGQGPQFIFQYYREEENGRGNFPPRFSGLQFPNYSSELNVNALELDDSALYLCASTPDGGGNTEAFFGQGTRLTVV.